A single sample is the source of the 2 T cell receptor beta chains below, sequenced in a study of T cell repertoires in cytomegalovirus infection. The antigens these receptors bind are not known. TCRdb analysed the reads with MiXCR anew, one entry per CDR3 protein. Counted here are 570,000 or so distinct CDR3 sequences, 35% to 50% occurring once; the ten biggest clones make up 48%. The source material was cultured PBMCs, sampled from culture after CMV antigen stimulation. These TCRs come from a human donor in good health (CMV status not recorded). Some clones in this sample may be carry-over from other donors' samples.

At least ten counts were recorded for this clonotype. This sequence joins TRBV7-8 and TRBJ1-6; D remains ambiguous. Trimming shortened V by 5 bases and J by 10 bases, and 18 bases separated the two germline ends. Germline CDR1 reads SGHVS; CDR2 reads FQNEAQ. The CDR3 sequence is 15 residues long. Here the CDR3 reads CASSPSGYLGSPLHF. The CDR3, as DNA: TGTGCCAGCAGCCCAAGTGGGTATTTGGGATCACCCCTCCACTTT.

This clonotype was counted only a few times. The rearrangement links TRBV12-3 or TRBV12-4 to TRBJ2-2, with 11 bases lining up with TRBD1. V was clipped by 3 bases and J by 4 bases; unmatched bases: 1. CDR3 length: 15 amino acids. The CDR3 nucleotides are TGTGCCAGCAGTTTTGGGACAGGGGGCACCGGGGAGCTGTTTTTT. Its translation is CASSFGTGGTGELFF.